This TCR beta chain was captured by sequencing in a study of T cells in Graves' hyperthyroidism and ophthalmopathy. Germline V gene lookup returns CDR1 LGHDT and CDR2 YNNKEL (reference sequence). The V end lost 7 bases, the J end lost 4 bases, and 13 bases lay between the germline ends. The CDR3 totals 13 residues. This clonotype was seen at least ten times. Amplification targeted TCR beta CDR3 regions from RNA transcripts. First-round RT-PCR of the TCR CDR3 relied on the HTBI primer set. From the multiplex PCR reads, TCRdb called clonotypes with MiXCR, one entry per CDR3 protein. The table includes 600,000 to 850,000 distinct CDR3 sequences, about 17% detected once.

The sequenced sample consisted of blood. The chain is built from TRBV3-1 and TRBJ1-2; D is unclear. The receptor comes from a woman aged 45 to 65 with Graves' hyperthyroidism that later progressed to Graves' ophthalmopathy. The CDR3 DNA sequence: TGTGCCAGCAAGGAGTCCCGATCCTATGGCTACACCTTC. Its protein is CASKESRSYGYTF. Based on the CDR3 plus reference TRBV3-1 and TRBJ1-2, the full variable domain is DTAVSQTPKYLVTQMGNDKSIKCEQNLGHDTMYWYKQDSKKFLKIMFSYNNKELIINETVPNRFSPKSPDKAHLNLHINSLELGDSAVYFCASKESRSYGYTFGSGTRLTVV.